These 27 T cell receptor beta chains originate from one sample sequenced in a study of blood T cells in healthy people across ages. A second roughly 7 to 11 cycle PCR used barcoded and J-beta primers. TCRdb ran MiXCR on the 5' RACE reads and lists one entry per CDR3 protein. The data contain 750,000 to 950,000 distinct CDR3 sequences, around 24% of them singletons. Separately, the same data were catalogued under a study of T cells of mothers and their children.

The sample was blood. Receptors were obtained from a boy younger than 18 in good health.

This clonotype came up a few times. The CDR3 region has the DNA TGTGCCAGCAGCGGCTCCGGGACAGGCTCCTACGAGCAGTACTTC. Protein product: CASSGSGTGSYEQYF. The rearrangement joins TRBV3-1 to TRBJ2-7; 8 nucleotides align to TRBD1. The V and J ends lost 5 bases and 0 bases, in that order; junction bases with no gene match: 6. The germline gives CDR1 LGHDT, CDR2 YNNKEL (reference sequence). The CDR3 totals 15 residues.

The rearrangement joins TRBV5-5 to TRBJ1-1; TRBD1 matches 7 bases. This CDR3 comprises 15 residues. After removal of 3 bases from V and 6 bases from J, the junction contained 11 bases not matched to a gene. Germline assignment: CDR1 SGHKS and CDR2 YYEKEE (reference sequence). CDR3 residues: CASSSNRGVAAEAFF. For the CDR3, the DNA is TGTGCCAGCAGCTCCAACAGGGGAGTGGCCGCTGAAGCTTTCTTT.

There are a few counts of this clonotype. This chain links TRBV5-1 with TRBJ2-1, with TRBD1 matching over 7 bases. The J segment lost 4 bases and the V segment lost 3 bases, leaving 7 bases of the junction unmatched. The CDR3 is 15 amino acids. Germline V lookup: CDR1 SGHRS, CDR2 YFSETQ. CDR3 residues: CASSSTGVGYNEQFF. The CDR3 nucleotides are TGCGCCAGCAGCTCAACAGGGGTGGGGTACAATGAGCAGTTCTTC.

This clonotype was observed a handful of times. The rearrangement uses TRBV6-6 and TRBJ2-5; TRBD1 matches at 10 bases. V trimming: 6 bases; J trimming: 5 bases; junction bases outside the gene matches: 6. CDR3 length: 14 residues. The germline V gene encodes CDR1 MNHNY and CDR2 SVGAGI (reference sequence). The chain's CDR3 is CASSTDRGRETQYF. The CDR3 coding sequence is TGTGCCAGCAGCACCGACAGGGGGCGGGAGACCCAGTACTTC.

This clonotype was recorded many times. The chain has TRBV6-6 and TRBJ2-5; maybe TRBD1 (5 bases). The germline CDR1 and CDR2 sequences are MNHNY and SVGAGI (reference sequence). The CDR3 sequence is 13 residues long. Trimming took 8 bases from V and 5 from J, leaving 15 bases between them. The CDR3 sequence is CASSARVRETQYF. In DNA, the CDR3 is TGTGCCAGCTCGGCCAGGGTGAGGGAGACCCAGTACTTC.

The chain links TRBV30 to TRBJ1-2; D ambiguous. This CDR3 has 11 amino acids. Trimming left V 2 bases short and J 8 bases short, with 9 bases between. Germline-derived CDR1 and CDR2 are GTSNPN and SVGIG (reference sequence). CDR3 residues: CAWSNTQGYTF. CDR3 DNA sequence: TGTGCCTGGAGTAATACCCAGGGCTACACCTTC.

The chain joins TRBV6-5 to TRBJ1-1, with 8 bases aligning to TRBD1. The J segment lost 3 bases and the V segment lost 0 bases, leaving 12 bases of the junction unmatched. The CDR3 consists of 18 residues. Germline V lookup: CDR1 MNHEY, CDR2 SVGAGI. The CDR3 here is CASSYSRLYADRDTEAFF. DNA for the CDR3: TGTGCCAGCAGTTACTCCCGCTTATATGCGGACAGGGACACTGAAGCTTTCTTT.

The V and J genes are TRBV11-2 and TRBJ2-1, with D perhaps matching TRBD1 (6 bases). CDR1 and CDR2 from the germline V gene are SGHAT and FQNNGV. Trimming stripped 1 base from V and 2 bases from J, with 9 bases between. This CDR3 region has 15 residues. CDR3 region: CASSLVGAAYNEQFF. CDR3 sequence (DNA): TGTGCCAGCAGCTTAGTGGGGGCAGCCTACAATGAGCAGTTCTTC.

The chain is built from TRBV27 and TRBJ2-5, with D hard to call. The germline V and J ends were trimmed by 8 bases and 0 bases, with 10 bases remaining between them. Germline CDR1 MNHEY, CDR2 SMNVEV (reference sequence). The CDR3 has 13 amino acids. Here the CDR3 reads CASGREDQETQYF. The CDR3 DNA follows: TGTGCCAGCGGTCGAGAGGACCAAGAGACCCAGTACTTC.

The chain has TRBV11-2 and TRBJ1-4, with D possibly matching TRBD1 (6 bases). Trimming removed 5 bases at V and 8 bases at J, with 18 bases between. In germline, CDR1 is SGHAT, CDR2 FQNNGV. The CDR3 is 15 residues long. In DNA, the CDR3 is TGTGCCAGCAGCGTCACAGGGCTTTGGGAAGAAAAACTGTTTTTT. Its translation: CASSVTGLWEEKLFF.

V and J are TRBV5-5 and TRBJ1-1; D is undetermined. The germline V gene encodes CDR1 SGHKS and CDR2 YYEKEE (reference sequence). The V and J ends lost 4 bases and 2 bases respectively, with 9 bases between them. The CDR3 extends over 13 amino acids. Written as DNA, the CDR3 is TGTGCCAGCAGCCCGTGGAGAAACACTGAAGCTTTCTTT. As protein: CASSPWRNTEAFF.

The genes are TRBV10-3 and TRBJ2-7; tentatively, D is TRBD2 (7 bases). This CDR3 has 15 amino acids. Deletions cut 1 base from V and 0 bases from J, with 10 bases between. CDR1 and CDR2 from the germline V gene are ENHRY and SYGVKD. DNA of the CDR3: TGTGCCATCAGTGAGTTGGGGGGGGCCTCCTACGAGCAGTACTTC. Amino acids: CAISELGGASYEQYF.

This clonotype was detected only a few times. This chain joins TRBV12-3 or TRBV12-4 and TRBJ2-3; the match to TRBD2 covers 8 bases. V dropped 3 bases and J dropped 5; count of bases not matched to a gene: 10. This CDR3 spans 16 amino acids. The CDR3 bases are TGTGCCAGCAGTTTCGGAGTACTAGCGGTTGGAGATACGCAGTATTTT. Its translation: CASSFGVLAVGDTQYF.

The CDR3 DNA is TGTGCCAGCAGCCAAGAACGGACCCTCCTACGAGAGCAGTACTTC. Its protein is CASSQERTLLREQYF. The chain is built from TRBV3-1 and TRBJ2-7; D ambiguous. The germline CDR1 and CDR2 sequences are LGHDT and YNNKEL (reference sequence). V lost 0 bases and J 7 bases, leaving 16 bases between the germline ends. The CDR3 contains 15 residues.

The chain carries TRBV29-1 and TRBJ2-7, with D maybe TRBD2 (5 bases). Trimming took 6 bases from V and 1 from J, leaving 13 bases between them. From germline, CDR1 is SQVTM and CDR2 ANQGSEA. The CDR3 has 13 residues. Written as DNA, the CDR3 is TGCAGCGTCCTCGGTGAGGGTTCCTACGAGCAGTACTTC. Translation gives CSVLGEGSYEQYF.

The chain uses TRBV7-9 and TRBJ2-5, with D hard to call. The V end was cut by 4 bases, the J end by 5 bases, with 11 bases between. The CDR3 sequence is 13 residues long. Germline V gene sequence: CDR1 SEHNR, CDR2 FQNEAQ (reference sequence). This CDR3 is CASSWVGPETQYF. The DNA of the CDR3 is TGTGCCAGCAGCTGGGTAGGGCCGGAGACCCAGTACTTC.

This clonotype occurred a few times. The chain couples TRBV6-2 or TRBV6-3 to TRBJ2-1; D remains unclear. Trimming stripped 0 bases from V and 5 bases from J, with 11 bases between. CDR1 and CDR2 (germline): MNHEY, SVGEGT. The CDR3 runs 15 residues. The DNA of the CDR3 is TGTGCCAGCAGTTACTCTCGGCGCCCCCACAATGAGCAGTTCTTC. Amino acids: CASSYSRRPHNEQFF.

The sample holds a few counts of this clonotype. This sequence joins TRBV6-5 and TRBJ2-3; 11 bases agree with TRBD2. V was clipped by 2 bases and J by 4 bases; unmatched bases: 11. Germline V gene data show CDR1 as MNHEY and CDR2 as SVGAGI. The CDR3 length is 18 residues. CDR3 protein: CASSYILAGARDSDTQYF. The DNA of the CDR3 is TGTGCCAGCAGTTACATACTAGCGGGGGCTCGAGATTCAGATACGCAGTATTTT.

The chain carries TRBV6-5 and TRBJ2-1; possibly TRBD1 for D (5 bases). The J call is uncertain, as TRBJ2-5 better fits the DNA end. Looked up from germline, CDR1 is MNHEY and CDR2 is SVGAGI. CDR3 size: 13 residues. This chain's CDR3 is CASTQGGRETQYF. The CDR3 DNA reads TGTGCCAGCACCCAGGGTGGCCGAGAGACCCAGTACTTC.

The chain is built from TRBV28 and TRBJ2-5, with 10 bases fitting TRBD2. The CDR3 has 15 amino acids. J gave up 4 bases and V 1 base, and 3 bases lay outside the gene matches. The germline V gene encodes CDR1 MDHEN and CDR2 SYDVKM. The CDR3: CASSLSRLAGETQYF. The CDR3 bases are TGTGCCAGCAGTTTATCGCGACTAGCGGGAGAGACCCAGTACTTC. Using reference TRBV28 and TRBJ2-5 for the parts outside the CDR3, the full variable domain is DVKVTQSSRYLVKRTGEKVFLECVQDMDHENMFWYRQDPGLGLRLIYFSYDVKMKEKGDIPEGYSVSREKKERFSLILESASTNQTSMYLCASSLSRLAGETQYFGPGTRLLVL.

This clonotype was detected a few times. The chain uses TRBV21-1 and TRBJ2-1; the table's D call, TRBD1, was not checked against the DNA. TRBV21-1 is a pseudogene. The CDR3 runs to 16 residues. The CDR3 region has the DNA TGTGCCAGCAGCAAGGGGCGACAGAGCTCCTACAATGAGCAGTTCTTC. Translating gives CASSKGRQSSYNEQFF.

The genes are TRBV25-1 and TRBJ2-1; D remains ambiguous. The J call is doubtful: the DNA matches TRBJ2-5 better. The germline gives CDR1 MGHDK, CDR2 SYGVNS. There are 13 residues in the CDR3. The CDR3 region has the DNA TGTGCCAGCAGTGGTCTCGGGCCGGAGACCCAGTACTTC. Its translation is CASSGLGPETQYF.

This chain uses TRBV20-1 with TRBJ1-3; 9 bases map to TRBD1. The CDR3 is made up of 17 amino acids. The germline V gene has CDR1 DFQATT and CDR2 SNEGSKA (reference sequence). The V segment lost 1 base and the J segment 4 bases; nucleotides outside the gene matches: 11. In DNA form, the CDR3 reads TGCAGTGCTAGAGCAACCAGAGGACAGGGGTCCGGAAACACCATATATTTT. This translates into CSARATRGQGSGNTIYF.

The rearrangement uses TRBV5-1 and TRBJ2-5; perhaps TRBD1 as D (6 bases). The germline V gene has CDR1 SGHRS and CDR2 YFSETQ. This CDR3 has 15 residues. Trimming pared 2 bases from V and 2 bases from J, leaving 13 bases between. The DNA of the CDR3 is TGCGCCAGCAGCTTTGCGCCGAGGGGGCAAGAGACCCAGTACTTC. This translates into CASSFAPRGQETQYF.

This clonotype was seen more than once but under ten times. The chain employs TRBV20-1 and TRBJ2-7; weak D call: TRBD1 (5 bases). V lost 0 bases and J lost 4, with 13 bases in between. The CDR3 is 14 residues long. Germline CDR1 reads DFQATT; CDR2 reads SNEGSKA (reference sequence). CDR3 region: CSARDRAGPYEQYF. CDR3 bases: TGCAGTGCTAGAGACAGGGCTGGGCCTTACGAGCAGTACTTC.

This sequence joins TRBV2 and TRBJ1-1; D is unresolved. The CDR3 totals 13 residues. Per the germline V gene, CDR1 is SNHLY and CDR2 is FYNNEI. The ends were cut back, 3 bases at V and 6 bases at J, with 11 bases in the middle. DNA for the CDR3: TGTGCCAGCAGTGAGGCCATGATCGCTGAAGCTTTCTTT. This encodes CASSEAMIAEAFF.

This clonotype was observed a few times. This chain links TRBV6-6 with TRBJ2-4, with D tentatively TRBD1 or TRBD2 (5 bases each). The V end was cut by 7 bases, the J end by 8 bases, with 18 bases between. Germline V gene sequence: CDR1 MNHNY, CDR2 SVGAGI (reference sequence). The length of the CDR3 is 14 residues. The CDR3 region has the DNA TGTGCCAGCAACTTCCGGGGCCGGGAAGACATTCAGTACTTC. Amino acid sequence: CASNFRGREDIQYF.